What follows are 26 T cell receptor beta chains derived from one specimen sequenced in a study of blood T cell repertoires in COVID-19. TCRdb's copy holds only in-frame clones and misses some; the assay was immunoSEQ multiplex PCR. The sample has approximately 450,000 clones, 70% to 90% seen once. Material for sequencing was PBMCs or T cells enriched from blood (not recorded which). The source is a woman aged 18 to 35 with acute COVID-19.

The CDR3 nucleotides read TGTGCCAGCAGCTCAGGGTTACCCTACGAGCAGTACTTC. The encoded protein is CASSSGLPYEQYF. The V call is TRBV12-3 or TRBV12-4, the J call TRBJ2-7, with D perhaps matching TRBD1 (5 bases). This CDR3 has 13 amino acids. The V and J ends lost 6 bases and 2 bases respectively, with 11 bases between them.

The chain recombines TRBV7-9 with TRBJ1-4, with D perhaps matching TRBD1 (6 bases). V was clipped by 5 bases and J by 5 bases, with 12 bases between them. This CDR3 has 14 amino acids. CDR1 is SEHNR, CDR2 FQNEAQ, per germline (reference sequence). CDR3 region: CASSPGTQNEKLFF. CDR3 nucleotide sequence: TGTGCCAGCAGCCCCGGGACACAAAATGAAAAACTGTTTTTT.

V and J are TRBV12-3 or TRBV12-4 and TRBJ2-7; 7 bases fit TRBD1. CDR3 length: 13 residues. Trimming removed 5 bases from V and 5 bases from J; junction bases left unmatched: 6. As DNA, the CDR3 is TGTGCCAGCAGTGAGGGACAGACCCACGAGCAGTACTTC. Its protein is CASSEGQTHEQYF.

The chain has TRBV25-1 and TRBJ2-7; D uncertain. Trimming removed 5 bases at V and 3 bases at J, with 5 bases between. This CDR3 is built from 11 residues. Germline loops: CDR1 MGHDK, CDR2 SYGVNS. The DNA for the CDR3 is TGTGCCAGCAGTCTTAACTACGAGCAGTACTTC. Its translation: CASSLNYEQYF.

The chain combines TRBV29-1 with TRBJ2-7, with 7 bases fitting TRBD2. This CDR3 comprises 14 residues. The junction had 7 bases not matched to a gene; V was cut back by 5 bases and J by 0 bases. Per the germline V gene, CDR1 is SQVTM and CDR2 is ANQGSEA. The CDR3 DNA is TGCAGCGTTTCCGCTAGCGGTCTCTCCTACGAGCAGTACTTC. Amino acids: CSVSASGLSYEQYF.

CDR3 coding DNA: TGTGCCACTTCCCGACAGGGACCCTACGAGCAGTACTTC. It yields the protein CATSRQGPYEQYF. The rearrangement links TRBV7-9 to TRBJ2-7; 7 nucleotides match TRBD1. With 10 bases clipped from V and 2 bases from J, the junction kept 8 bases outside the gene matches. Per germline, CDR1 SEHNR and CDR2 FQNEAQ (reference sequence). This CDR3 comprises 13 residues.

V gene TRBV24-1 combines with J gene TRBJ2-7; 7 nucleotides line up with TRBD1. With 4 bases clipped from V and 10 bases from J, the junction kept 6 bases outside the gene matches. The germline CDR1 and CDR2 sequences are KGHDR and SFDVKD. The CDR3 length is 12 residues. The CDR3 reads CATSESGTVQYF. CDR3 bases: TGTGCCACCAGTGAATCTGGGACAGTCCAGTACTTC.

The chain links TRBV19 to TRBJ1-3; 10 bases map to TRBD1. The ends lost 11 bases at V and 2 bases at J; junction bases unmatched: 3. The germline CDR1 and CDR2 sequences are LNHDA and SQIVND (reference sequence). This CDR3 is built from 13 residues. The CDR3 region is CASDRGPGNTIYF. In DNA form, the CDR3 reads TGTGCCTCCGACAGGGGGCCTGGAAACACCATATATTTT.

This clone was detected only once. The chain couples TRBV6-4 to TRBJ1-2; 7 positions match TRBD1. CDR3 length: 14 residues. The germline V gene encodes CDR1 MRHNA and CDR2 SNTAGT. V lost 5 bases, J lost 4 bases, and 7 bases stayed unmatched. CDR3 bases: TGTGCCAGCAGTCCGGGACAGACATCCTATGGCTACACCTTC. The encoded protein is CASSPGQTSYGYTF.

The table lists this clone with a few counts. The chain combines TRBV3-1 (or the pseudogene TRBV3-2) with TRBJ1-5; 9 nucleotides match TRBD1. The CDR3 totals 16 residues. Per germline, CDR1 LGHDT and CDR2 YNNKEL (reference sequence). After removal of 4 bases from V and 8 bases from J, the junction contained 12 bases not matched to a gene. This chain's CDR3 is CASSRKGGTGFEPQHF. Written as DNA, the CDR3 is TGTGCCAGCAGCCGTAAGGGCGGGACAGGGTTTGAGCCCCAGCATTTT.

This clone occurred many times. This rearrangement joins TRBV10-1 to TRBJ2-3; a weak D match, TRBD1 (5 bases). Germline CDR1 is WNHNN and CDR2 is SYGVQD (reference sequence). This CDR3 comprises 12 residues. V dropped 5 bases and J dropped 4 bases, with 7 bases sitting between them. Here the CDR3 reads CASSQGPDTQYF. The CDR3 DNA reads as TGCGCCAGCAGTCAGGGCCCAGATACGCAGTATTTT.

The chain couples TRBV19 to TRBJ2-7; 10 nucleotides match TRBD2. Looked up from germline, CDR1 is LNHDA and CDR2 is SQIVND (reference sequence). V lost 10 bases and J lost 2; bases outside the gene matches: 8. The CDR3 totals 14 residues. The CDR3 nucleotides are TGTGCCACCGCCCCTAGCGGGGGAACCTACGAGCAGTACTTC. Translated, it gives CATAPSGGTYEQYF. The full variable domain, completed using reference TRBV19 and TRBJ2-7, is DGGITQSPKYLFRKEGQNVTLSCEQNLNHDAMYWYRQDPGQGLRLIYYSQIVNDFQKGDIAEGYSVSREKKESFPLTVTSAQKNPTAFYLCATAPSGGTYEQYFGPGTRLTVT.

The rearrangement uses TRBV2 and TRBJ1-5; the match to TRBD1 covers 10 bases. The germline V gene has CDR1 SNHLY and CDR2 FYNNEI. V was pared by 7 bases and J by 1 base, with 4 bases of the junction left unmatched. The CDR3 covers 15 residues. The CDR3 sequence is CASNRDRGSNQPQHF. DNA for the CDR3: TGTGCCAGCAACCGGGACAGGGGAAGCAATCAGCCCCAGCATTTT.

With respect to this clone: The sample contains more than one DNA sequence encoding this CDR3. The V and J genes are TRBV5-1 and TRBJ2-1; 9 bases are shared with TRBD1. Germline CDR1 is SGHRS and CDR2 is YFSETQ. The CDR3 is 14 amino acids. Trimming removed 2 bases from V and 5 bases from J; junction bases left unmatched: 2. The CDR3 region is CASSLGQGNNEQFF. Written as DNA, the CDR3 is TGCGCCAGCAGCTTAGGACAGGGGAACAATGAGCAGTTCTTC.

In its sample, this clone was seen a few times. The chain couples TRBV3-1 (or the pseudogene TRBV3-2) to TRBJ2-3; 9 bases agree with TRBD2. After removal of 1 base from V and 8 bases from J, the junction contained 7 bases not matched to a gene. CDR3 length: 15 amino acids. CDR1 is LGHDT and CDR2 is YNNKEL in the germline V gene (reference sequence). The CDR3 bases are TGTGCCAGCAGCCAAGGACTAGCGGAGGTCCTTACGCAGTATTTT. The encoded protein is CASSQGLAEVLTQYF.

The rearrangement uses TRBV10-1 and TRBJ2-7; D might be TRBD1 (5 bases). The CDR3 runs 11 residues. V was trimmed by 3 bases and J by 7 bases, leaving 7 bases between them. CDR1 is WNHNN and CDR2 is SYGVQD in the germline V gene (reference sequence). CDR3 sequence: CASSDSGEQYF. As DNA, the CDR3 is TGCGCCAGCAGTGACTCAGGGGAGCAGTACTTC.

J is TRBJ1-2 and V is TRBV28; 7 nucleotides agree with TRBD1. V was pared by 8 bases and J by 5 bases, with 11 bases of the junction left unmatched. CDR1 and CDR2 from the germline V gene are MDHEN and SYDVKM. The CDR3 covers 14 residues. The CDR3 DNA is TGTGCCAGCTCTTACCAGACAGGGCGGTATGGCTACACCTTC. Protein sequence: CASSYQTGRYGYTF.

The count of this clone is one. The rearrangement joins TRBV5-1 to TRBJ2-5; the match to TRBD1 covers 7 bases. The CDR3 has 13 residues. Looked up from germline, CDR1 is SGHRS and CDR2 is YFSETQ. Unmatched junction bases numbered 3, after V lost 2 bases and J lost 5 bases. DNA of the CDR3: TGCGCCAGCAGCTTCGACAGGGAGGAGACCCAGTACTTC. Protein product: CASSFDREETQYF.

The V gene is TRBV7-8, the J gene TRBJ2-1; 11 bases map to TRBD2. V lost 3 bases and J lost 6; bases outside the gene matches: 7. The germline V gene encodes CDR1 SGHVS and CDR2 FQNEAQ. This CDR3 region has 16 residues. DNA for the CDR3: TGTGCCAGCAGCTTTCGTACTAGCGGGAGTTCCAATGAGCAGTTCTTC. This codes for CASSFRTSGSSNEQFF.

This chain uses TRBV11-2 with TRBJ1-4, with 7 bases fitting TRBD1. The CDR3 extends over 15 amino acids. The germline V gene has CDR1 SGHAT and CDR2 FQNNGV. With V trimmed by 5 bases and J by 7 bases, 10 bases remained unmatched. The CDR3 sequence is CASSQRQGGSEKLFF. The DNA for the CDR3 is TGTGCCAGCAGCCAAAGACAGGGTGGGAGTGAAAAACTGTTTTTT.

The gene calls are TRBV9 and TRBJ1-2, with 10 bases fitting TRBD1. This CDR3 is 14 amino acids long. The V segment lost 4 bases and the J segment 6 bases; nucleotides outside the gene matches: 6. Germline-derived CDR1 and CDR2 are SGDLS and YYNGEE. The CDR3 spells CASSLGQGPHGYTF. The CDR3, as DNA: TGTGCCAGCAGCCTGGGACAGGGGCCTCATGGCTACACCTTC.

The chain uses TRBV5-1 and TRBJ2-6; 9 bases match TRBD1. This CDR3 has 15 amino acids. Germline loops: CDR1 SGHRS, CDR2 YFSETQ. Germline trimming cut 4 bases from V and 4 bases from J; bases unmatched to any gene: 3. CDR3 region: CASSAQGAGANVLTF. For the CDR3, the DNA is TGCGCCAGCAGCGCACAGGGGGCAGGGGCCAACGTCCTGACTTTC.

The chain has TRBV11-2 and TRBJ2-1; TRBD2 aligns across 11 bases. After removal of 1 base from V and 4 bases from J, the junction contained 0 bases not matched to a gene. This CDR3 region has 15 residues. CDR1 and CDR2 (germline): SGHAT, FQNNGV. CDR3 loop: CASSLASGGYNEQFF. In DNA form, the CDR3 reads TGTGCCAGCAGCTTAGCTAGCGGGGGGTACAATGAGCAGTTCTTC.

The gene calls are TRBV5-1 and TRBJ2-1; 8 nucleotides line up with TRBD2. The CDR3 totals 17 residues. Trimming at V came to 4 bases and at J to 7 bases, leaving 16 bases not matched to a gene. CDR1 SGHRS and CDR2 YFSETQ come from the germline V gene. The CDR3: CASSHTPVAGPGNEQFF. In DNA form, the CDR3 reads TGCGCCAGCAGCCACACCCCGGTAGCGGGGCCGGGTAATGAGCAGTTCTTC.

A few counts support this clone. The rearrangement uses TRBV18 and TRBJ2-6, with 11 bases fitting TRBD2. The CDR3 totals 17 residues. Germline V gene lookup returns CDR1 KGHSH and CDR2 LQKENI. V lost 5 bases and J lost 1; bases outside the gene matches: 4. CDR3 DNA: TGTGCCAGCTCATCACTAGCGGGAGTTTCTGGGGCCAACGTCCTGACTTTC. It codes for CASSSLAGVSGANVLTF.

The chain links TRBV24-1 to TRBJ2-7; 8 bases match TRBD1. CDR3 length equals 14 residues. With 7 bases clipped from V and 3 bases from J, the junction kept 7 bases outside the gene matches. Germline-derived CDR1 and CDR2 are KGHDR and SFDVKD. The CDR3: CATSPGQAFYEQYF. DNA for the CDR3: TGTGCCACCAGCCCGGGACAGGCCTTCTACGAGCAGTACTTC.